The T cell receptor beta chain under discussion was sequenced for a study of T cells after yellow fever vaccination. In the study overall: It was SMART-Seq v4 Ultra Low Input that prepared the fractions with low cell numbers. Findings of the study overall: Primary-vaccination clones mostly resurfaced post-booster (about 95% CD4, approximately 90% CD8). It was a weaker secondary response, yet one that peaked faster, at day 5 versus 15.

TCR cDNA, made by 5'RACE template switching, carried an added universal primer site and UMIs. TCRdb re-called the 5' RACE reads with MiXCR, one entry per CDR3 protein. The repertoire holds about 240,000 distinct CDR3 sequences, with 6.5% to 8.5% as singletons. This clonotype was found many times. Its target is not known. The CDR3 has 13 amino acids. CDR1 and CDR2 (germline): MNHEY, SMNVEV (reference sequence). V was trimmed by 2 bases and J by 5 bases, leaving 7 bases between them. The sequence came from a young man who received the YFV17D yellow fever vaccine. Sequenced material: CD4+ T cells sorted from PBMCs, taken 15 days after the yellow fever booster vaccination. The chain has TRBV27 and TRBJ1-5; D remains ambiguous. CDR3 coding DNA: TGTGCCAGCAGTTTAGAGGGTCATCAGCCCCAGCATTTT. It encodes CASSLEGHQPQHF.